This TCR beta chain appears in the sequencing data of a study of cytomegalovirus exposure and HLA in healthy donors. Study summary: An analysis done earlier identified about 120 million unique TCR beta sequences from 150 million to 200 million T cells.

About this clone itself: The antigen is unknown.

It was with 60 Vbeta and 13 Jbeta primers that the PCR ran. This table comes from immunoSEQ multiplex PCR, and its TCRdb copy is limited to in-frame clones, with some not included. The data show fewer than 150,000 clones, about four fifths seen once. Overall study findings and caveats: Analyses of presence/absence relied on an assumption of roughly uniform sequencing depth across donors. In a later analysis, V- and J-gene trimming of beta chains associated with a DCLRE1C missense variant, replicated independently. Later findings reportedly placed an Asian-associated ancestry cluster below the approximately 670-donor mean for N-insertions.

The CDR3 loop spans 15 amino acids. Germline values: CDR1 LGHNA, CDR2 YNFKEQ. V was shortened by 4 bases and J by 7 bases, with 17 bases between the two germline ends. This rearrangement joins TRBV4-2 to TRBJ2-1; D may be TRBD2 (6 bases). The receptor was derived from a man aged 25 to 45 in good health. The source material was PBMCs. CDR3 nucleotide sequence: TGTGCCAGCAGCCCAGGAGGGCTAGTGAAAAATGAGCAGTTCTTC. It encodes CASSPGGLVKNEQFF.